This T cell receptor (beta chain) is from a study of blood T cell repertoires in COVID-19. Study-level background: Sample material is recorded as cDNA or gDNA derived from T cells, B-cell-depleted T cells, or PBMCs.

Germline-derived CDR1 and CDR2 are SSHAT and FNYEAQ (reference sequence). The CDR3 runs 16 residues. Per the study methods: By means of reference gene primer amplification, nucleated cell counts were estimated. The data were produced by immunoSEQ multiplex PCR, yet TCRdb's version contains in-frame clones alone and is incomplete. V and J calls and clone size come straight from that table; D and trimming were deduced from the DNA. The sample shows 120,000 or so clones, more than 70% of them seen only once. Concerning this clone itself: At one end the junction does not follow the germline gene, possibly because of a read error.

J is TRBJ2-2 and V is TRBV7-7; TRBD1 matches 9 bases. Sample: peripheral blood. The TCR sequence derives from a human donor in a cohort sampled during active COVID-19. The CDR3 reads CASSFSGTGLTGELFF. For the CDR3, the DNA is TGTGCTAGCAGCTTCTCGGGGACAGGGCTGACCGGGGAGCTGTTTTTT.